Each of the 15 T cell receptor beta chains below was sequenced from the same sample in a study of T cell repertoires in cytomegalovirus infection. MiXCR was run by TCRdb on the reads, yielding one entry per CDR3 protein. Of around 210,000 distinct CDR3 sequences detected, 6% to 8% appear once; the ten largest clones hold about 6%. The sequencing input was PBMCs. These receptors all stem from a human donor in good health (CMV status not recorded). Some clones in this sample may be carry-over from other donors' samples.

This clonotype was seen many times. An end of the junction differs from the germline gene, which may be a read error. The J gene is TRBJ1-1, the V gene TRBV29-1; 8 bases line up with TRBD1. CDR3 size: 11 residues. In germline, CDR1 is SQVTM, CDR2 ANQGSEA. CDR3 sequence: CSDSGAGGTLF. DNA for the CDR3: TGCAGCGACTCCGGTGCAGGGGGCACTCTCTTT.

This clonotype was detected ten times or more. This chain uses TRBV28 with TRBJ2-7; 8 bases map to TRBD1. The trim removed 6 bases at V and 3 bases at J, leaving 10 bases unmatched. The CDR3 spans 15 residues. Germline values: CDR1 MDHEN, CDR2 SYDVKM. The DNA of the CDR3 is TGTGCCAGCAGAACTTCCGGGACAGGAGTCTACGAGCAGTACTTC. It yields the protein CASRTSGTGVYEQYF.

This clonotype was found many times. The V and J genes are TRBV7-2 and TRBJ2-3; D not resolved. Germline-derived CDR1 and CDR2 are SGHTA and FQGNSA. The CDR3 is 14 amino acids. Deletions cut 2 bases from V and 5 bases from J, with 11 bases between. The CDR3 nucleotides are TGTGCCAGCAGCTTATCGACTTTCAGAGATACGCAGTATTTT. Amino acid sequence: CASSLSTFRDTQYF.

This clonotype was picked up many times. The rearrangement uses TRBV29-1 and TRBJ1-5, with D unclear. The CDR3 loop spans 13 amino acids. The V and J ends lost 2 bases and 7 bases respectively, with 12 bases between them. Germline CDR1 and CDR2: SQVTM and ANQGSEA. CDR3 sequence (DNA): TGCAGCGTTGAATCCGGCCCCGGGCAGCCCCAGCATTTT. Its translation: CSVESGPGQPQHF.

This clonotype was picked up many times. The CDR3 DNA reads TGTGCCAGCAGCTTGTTTCCCCAGGGGAGGGAGACCCAGTACTTC. Translation: CASSLFPQGRETQYF. The V and J genes are TRBV7-8 and TRBJ2-5; D tentatively fits TRBD1 or TRBD2 (6 bases each). The CDR3 is 15 residues long. With 3 bases removed from V and 5 bases from J, the gap between germline ends came to 16 bases. CDR1 and CDR2 (germline): SGHVS, FQNEAQ. Full variable domain (rest looked up from reference TRBV7-8 and TRBJ2-5): GAGVSQSPRYKVAKRGQDVALRCDPISGHVSLFWYQQALGQGPEFLTYFQNEAQLDKSGLPSDRFFAERPEGSVSTLKIQRTQQEDSAVYLCASSLFPQGRETQYFGPGTRLLVL.

This clonotype was counted many times. The chain couples TRBV4-1 to TRBJ1-1; 9 bases map to TRBD1. CDR1 is MGHRA, CDR2 YSYEKL, per germline. The CDR3 length is 15 residues. V trimming: 3 bases; J trimming: 4 bases; junction bases outside the gene matches: 6. CDR3 in amino acids: CASSHIQGASTEAFF. The CDR3 region has the DNA TGCGCCAGCAGCCATATACAGGGGGCCAGCACTGAAGCTTTCTTT.

This chain uses TRBV27 with TRBJ2-6; D is possibly TRBD2 (6 bases). Germline CDR1 reads MNHEY; CDR2 reads SMNVEV (reference sequence). The CDR3 sequence is 17 residues long. The V end lost 3 bases, the J end lost 0 bases, and 12 bases lay between the germline ends. CDR3 sequence: CASSFGDSRSGANVLTF. Written as DNA, the CDR3 is TGTGCCAGCAGTTTTGGGGACTCTCGCTCTGGGGCCAACGTCCTGACTTTC.

This clonotype appeared a few times. The chain carries TRBV29-1 and TRBJ2-5; 8 bases line up with TRBD1. The CDR3 totals 15 residues. V was clipped by 4 bases and J by 0 bases; unmatched bases: 7. Germline V gene lookup returns CDR1 SQVTM and CDR2 ANQGSEA. CDR3 sequence reads: CSVAGTGEYQETQYF. CDR3 DNA: TGCAGCGTTGCCGGGACAGGAGAGTACCAAGAGACCCAGTACTTC.

The chain carries TRBV29-1 and TRBJ2-1; 8 nucleotides agree with TRBD2. The CDR3 contains 13 residues. Germline CDR1 reads SQVTM; CDR2 reads ANQGSEA. The ends lost 7 bases at V and 4 bases at J; junction bases unmatched: 6. In DNA form, the CDR3 reads TGCAGCGCTCAACTAGCGGATTACAATGAGCAGTTCTTC. It yields the protein CSAQLADYNEQFF.

In this sample, this clonotype turned up many times. This chain connects TRBV20-1 to TRBJ2-1, with 8 positions matching TRBD1. The germline V gene has CDR1 DFQATT and CDR2 SNEGSKA (reference sequence). The CDR3 runs 15 residues. The V and J ends lost 6 bases and 3 bases, in that order; junction bases with no gene match: 10. CDR3 nucleotides: TGCAGTGCCCGACCCGGGACAGGAAACTACAATGAGCAGTTCTTC. This codes for CSARPGTGNYNEQFF.

At least ten counts were recorded for this clonotype. The chain combines TRBV5-1 with TRBJ1-1; D not certain. CDR1 and CDR2 from the germline V gene are SGHRS and YFSETQ. The CDR3 spans 14 residues. The V end lost 0 bases, the J end lost 5 bases, and 11 bases lay between the germline ends. The CDR3 DNA sequence: TGCGCCAGCAGCTTGGGGATCTCACGGACTGAAGCTTTCTTT. The encoded protein is CASSLGISRTEAFF.

This clonotype was detected many times. CDR3 DNA sequence: TGTGCCAGCAGTTTGGCCAGGGGAATCTCCTACGAGCAGTACTTC. This translates into CASSLARGISYEQYF. This chain connects TRBV28 to TRBJ2-7, with D perhaps matching TRBD1 (6 bases). Trimming shortened V by 3 bases and J by 0 bases, and 12 bases separated the two germline ends. CDR3 size: 15 residues. Germline values: CDR1 MDHEN, CDR2 SYDVKM.

This clonotype was found many times. The chain is built from TRBV11-2 and TRBJ1-2; 8 nucleotides match TRBD1. The CDR3 extends over 13 amino acids. J gave up 4 bases and V 5 bases, and 3 bases lay outside the gene matches. CDR1 is SGHAT, CDR2 FQNNGV, per germline. The CDR3 spells CASSPDRVYGYTF. CDR3 DNA sequence: TGTGCCAGCAGCCCGGACAGGGTCTATGGCTACACCTTC.

This clonotype was seen repeatedly, ten times or more. V is TRBV19 and J is TRBJ1-5, with a tentative D call TRBD1 (5 bases). The V end lost 7 bases, the J end lost 9 bases, and 16 bases lay between the germline ends. The CDR3 runs 13 residues. Germline V lookup: CDR1 LNHDA, CDR2 SQIVND (reference sequence). The CDR3 reads CASTGKGITPQHF. The CDR3 nucleotides are TGTGCCAGTACGGGAAAGGGGATAACGCCCCAGCATTTT.

This clonotype occurred many times. The CDR3 region has the DNA TGCAGTGCTCACCGCAACCGGGGGGGGGCCACAGATACGCAGTATTTT. Its protein is CSAHRNRGGATDTQYF. V usage is TRBV20-1 and J usage is TRBJ2-3; 8 positions agree with TRBD2. The CDR3 totals 16 residues. V gave up 5 bases and J gave up 2 bases; unmatched junction bases: 12. Germline CDR1 is DFQATT and CDR2 is SNEGSKA (reference sequence).